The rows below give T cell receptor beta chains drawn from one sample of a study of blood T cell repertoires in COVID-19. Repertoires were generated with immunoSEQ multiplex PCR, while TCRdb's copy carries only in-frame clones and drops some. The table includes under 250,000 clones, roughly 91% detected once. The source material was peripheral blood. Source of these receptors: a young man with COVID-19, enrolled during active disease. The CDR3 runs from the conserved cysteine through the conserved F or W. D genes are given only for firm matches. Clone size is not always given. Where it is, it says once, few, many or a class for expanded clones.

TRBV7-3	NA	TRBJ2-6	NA	TGTGCCAGCAGACCGGAGGGAGGTCGGGTTGGGGCCAACGTCCTGACTTTC	CASRPEGGRVGANVLTF
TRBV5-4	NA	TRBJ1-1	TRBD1	TGTGCCAGCAGTCCCCCCGGACAGGGGACGGTGAACACTGAAGCTTTCTTT	CASSPPGQGTVNTEAFF
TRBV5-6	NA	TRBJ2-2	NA	TGTGCCAGCCGCCACAGTTCGAACACCGGGGAGCTGTTTTTT	CASRHSSNTGELFF
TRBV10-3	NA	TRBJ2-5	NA	TGTGCCATCAGTGAGTCGAAAGGGGTCGGAGAGACCCAGTACTTC	CAISESKGVGETQYF
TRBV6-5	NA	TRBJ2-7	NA	TGTGCCAGCAGTTACGGCGGGGTTACCTACGAGCAGTACTTC	CASSYGGVTYEQYF
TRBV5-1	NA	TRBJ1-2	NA	TGCGCCAGCAGCTTACTATGGGAGGGGCGAGGCTACACCTTC	CASSLLWEGRGYTF
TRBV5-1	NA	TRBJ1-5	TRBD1	TGCGCCAGCAGCTTGGGAGGGGGGACAGGGGAAAATCAGCCCCAGCATTTT	CASSLGGGTGENQPQHF
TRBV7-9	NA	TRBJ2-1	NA	TGTGCCAGCAGTTCTGCAGGGTGGGGAAATGAGCAGTTCTTC	CASSSAGWGNEQFF
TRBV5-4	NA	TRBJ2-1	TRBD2	TGTGCCAGCAGATCGGGACTAGCGGATTACAATGAGCAGTTCTTC	CASRSGLADYNEQFF
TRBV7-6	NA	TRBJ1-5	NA	TGTGCCAGCAGCTTTGGACAGCCAAACTATCAGCCCCAGCATTTT	CASSFGQPNYQPQHF
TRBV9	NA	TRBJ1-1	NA	TGTGCCAGCAGCGTAGCCGGTTCCACTGAAGCTTTCTTT	CASSVAGSTEAFF
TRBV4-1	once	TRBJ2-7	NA	TGCGCCAGCAGCCAAGGGAGGGGACAGCGCTACGAGCAGTACTTC	CASSQGRGQRYEQYF
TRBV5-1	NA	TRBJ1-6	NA	TGCGCCAGCAGCTTGGGGCGGGATAATTCACCCCTCCACTTT	CASSLGRDNSPLHF
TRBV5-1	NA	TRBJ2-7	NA	TGCGCCAGCAGCTTGTTCGGTAACGAGCAGTACTTC	CASSLFGNEQYF